This T cell receptor beta chain is from a study of blood T cell repertoires in COVID-19. As processed by the authors: Amplifying reference gene primers gave estimates of nucleated cell counts. Produced via immunoSEQ multiplex PCR; TCRdb's table is partial and in-frame only. The V and J calls and the clone size are those of that table, but D and trimming were determined from the DNA. The repertoire holds over 30,000 clones, with about four fifths as singletons. CDR3 size: 15 residues. The trim removed 6 bases at V and 2 bases at J, leaving 6 bases unmatched. Germline V CDR1 and CDR2: SNHLY, FYNNEI. The sequence was obtained from a man aged 45-65 years with acute or convalescent COVID-19. V and J are TRBV2 and TRBJ2-5; 10 positions match TRBD2. The sample consisted of peripheral blood. The CDR3 sequence is CASREQTSGQETQYF. In DNA, the CDR3 is TGTGCCAGCAGGGAGCAGACTAGCGGGCAAGAGACCCAGTACTTC.